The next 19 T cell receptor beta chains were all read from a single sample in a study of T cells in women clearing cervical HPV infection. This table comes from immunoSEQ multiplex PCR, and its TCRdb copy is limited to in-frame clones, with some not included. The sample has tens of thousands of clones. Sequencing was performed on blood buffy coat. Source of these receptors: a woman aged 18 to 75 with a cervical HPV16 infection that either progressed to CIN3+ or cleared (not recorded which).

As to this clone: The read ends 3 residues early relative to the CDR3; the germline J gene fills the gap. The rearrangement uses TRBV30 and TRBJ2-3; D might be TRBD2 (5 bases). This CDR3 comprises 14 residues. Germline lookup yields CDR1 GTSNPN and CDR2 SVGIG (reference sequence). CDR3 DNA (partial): TGTGCCTGGAGTAGTGGGTCTCGGGGAGAGACG. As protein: CAWSSGSRGET. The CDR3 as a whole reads CAWSSGSRGETQYF.

The CDR3 loop reads CASSLRSQVGELFF. The part of the CDR3 DNA that was read is TGCGCCAGCAGCTTAAGGTCACAAGTCGGGGAG. The chain employs TRBV5-1 and TRBJ2-2; D unclear. The CDR3 is cut off 3 residues early in the read; its end comes from the germline J gene. The V end was cut by 2 bases, the J end by 7 bases, with 12 bases between. Germline loops: CDR1 SGHRS, CDR2 YFSETQ. This CDR3 is built from 14 residues.

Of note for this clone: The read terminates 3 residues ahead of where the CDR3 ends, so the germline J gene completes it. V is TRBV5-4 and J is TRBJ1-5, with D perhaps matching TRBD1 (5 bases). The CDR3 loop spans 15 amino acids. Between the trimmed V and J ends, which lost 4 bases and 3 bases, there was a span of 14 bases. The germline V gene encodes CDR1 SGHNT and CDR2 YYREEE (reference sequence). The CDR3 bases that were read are TGTGCCAGCAGCAAGAGAGGGGAACCCAATCAGCCC. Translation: CASSKRGEPNQP. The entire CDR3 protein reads CASSKRGEPNQPQHF.

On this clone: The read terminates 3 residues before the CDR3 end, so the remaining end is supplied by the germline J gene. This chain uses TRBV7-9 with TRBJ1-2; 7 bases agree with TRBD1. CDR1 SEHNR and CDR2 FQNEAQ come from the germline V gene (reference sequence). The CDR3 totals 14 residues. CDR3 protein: CASSSRQGVGGYTF. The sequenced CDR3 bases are TGTGCCAGCAGTTCTAGACAGGGTGTGGGCGGC.

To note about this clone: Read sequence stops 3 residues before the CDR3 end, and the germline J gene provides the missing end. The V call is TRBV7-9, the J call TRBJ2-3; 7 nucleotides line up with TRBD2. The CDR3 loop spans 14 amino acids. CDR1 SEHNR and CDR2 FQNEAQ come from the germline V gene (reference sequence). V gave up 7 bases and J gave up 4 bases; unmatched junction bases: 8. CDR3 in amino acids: CASTSSGKADTQYF. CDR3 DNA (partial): TGTGCCAGCACCTCCAGCGGGAAGGCAGATACG. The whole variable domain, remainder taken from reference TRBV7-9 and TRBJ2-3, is DTGVSQNPRHKITKRGQNVTFRCDPISEHNRLYWYRQTLGQGPEFLTYFQNEAQLEKSRLLSDRFSAERPKGSFSTLEIQRTEQGDSAMYLCASTSSGKADTQYFGPGTRLTVL.

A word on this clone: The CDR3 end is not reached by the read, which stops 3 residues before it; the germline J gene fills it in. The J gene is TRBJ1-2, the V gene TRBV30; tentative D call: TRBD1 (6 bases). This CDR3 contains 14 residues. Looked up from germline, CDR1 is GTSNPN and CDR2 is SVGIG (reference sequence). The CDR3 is CAWRRQGGTVGYTF. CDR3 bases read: TGTGCCTGGAGGAGACAAGGGGGTACTGTGGGC.

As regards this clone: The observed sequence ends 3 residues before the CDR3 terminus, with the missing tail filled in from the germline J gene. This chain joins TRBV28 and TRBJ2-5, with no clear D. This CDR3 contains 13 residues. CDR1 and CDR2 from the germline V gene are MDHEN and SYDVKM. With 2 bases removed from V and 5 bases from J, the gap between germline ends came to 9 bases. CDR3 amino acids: CASSLSVRETQYF. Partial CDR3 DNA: TGTGCCAGCAGTTTAAGTGTCCGGGAGACC.

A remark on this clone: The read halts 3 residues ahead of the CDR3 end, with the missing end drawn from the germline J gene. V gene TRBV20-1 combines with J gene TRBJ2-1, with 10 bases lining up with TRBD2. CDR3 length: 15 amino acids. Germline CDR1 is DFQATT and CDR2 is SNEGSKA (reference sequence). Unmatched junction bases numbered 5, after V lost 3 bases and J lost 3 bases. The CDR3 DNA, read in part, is TGCAGTGCTAGGATTAGCGGGAGGAGCTACAATGAG. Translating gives CSARISGRSYNE. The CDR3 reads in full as CSARISGRSYNEQFF.

Incomplete CDR3 DNA: TGTGCCTGGGTGTCGGGAGGGGTAGTTGAAGGT. Translating gives CAWVSGGVVEG. The whole CDR3 region reads CAWVSGGVVEGQYF. The chain combines TRBV30 with TRBJ2-4; 8 bases align to TRBD2. The read is 3 residues too short to cover the CDR3 end, so that end is filled in from the germline J gene. The CDR3 length is 14 residues. In germline, CDR1 is GTSNPN, CDR2 SVGIG (reference sequence).

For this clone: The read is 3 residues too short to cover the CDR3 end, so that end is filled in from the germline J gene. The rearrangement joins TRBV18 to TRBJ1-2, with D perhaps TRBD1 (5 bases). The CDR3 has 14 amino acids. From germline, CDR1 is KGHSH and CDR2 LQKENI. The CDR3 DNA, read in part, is TGTGCCAGCTCACCAGACAGTAGCGGCTACGAC. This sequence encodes CASSPDSSGYD. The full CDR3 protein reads CASSPDSSGYDYTF.

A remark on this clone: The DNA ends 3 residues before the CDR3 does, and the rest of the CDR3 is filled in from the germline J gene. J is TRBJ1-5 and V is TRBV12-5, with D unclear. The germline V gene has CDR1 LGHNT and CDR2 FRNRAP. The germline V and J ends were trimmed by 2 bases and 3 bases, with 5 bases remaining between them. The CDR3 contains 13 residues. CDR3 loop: CASGLSVNQPQHF. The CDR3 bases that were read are TGTGCTAGTGGTTTGTCCGTCAATCAGCCC. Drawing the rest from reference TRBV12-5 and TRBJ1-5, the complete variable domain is DARVTQTPRHKVTEMGQEVTMRCQPILGHNTVFWYRQTMMQGLELLAYFRNRAPLDDSGMPKDRFSAEMPDATLATLKIQPSEPRDSAVYFCASGLSVNQPQHFGDGTRLSIL.

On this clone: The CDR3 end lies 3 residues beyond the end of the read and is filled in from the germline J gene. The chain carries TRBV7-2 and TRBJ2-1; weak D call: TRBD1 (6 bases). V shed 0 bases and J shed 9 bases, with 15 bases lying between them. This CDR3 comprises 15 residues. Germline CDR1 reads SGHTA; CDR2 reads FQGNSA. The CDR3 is CASSLAFRGKGEQFF. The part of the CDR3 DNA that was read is TGTGCCAGCAGCTTAGCGTTTAGGGGGAAGGGTGAG. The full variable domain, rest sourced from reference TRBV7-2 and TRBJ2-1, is GAGVSQSPSNKVTEKGKDVELRCDPISGHTALYWYRQSLGQGLEFLIYFQGNSAPDKSGLPSDRFSAERTGGSVSTLTIQRTQQEDSAVYLCASSLAFRGKGEQFFGPGTRLTVL.

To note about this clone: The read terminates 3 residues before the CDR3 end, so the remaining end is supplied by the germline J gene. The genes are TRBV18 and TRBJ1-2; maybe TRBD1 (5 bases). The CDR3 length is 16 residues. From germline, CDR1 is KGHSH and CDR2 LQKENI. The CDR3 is CASSPSGLAYNNDYTF. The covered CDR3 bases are TGTGCCAGCTCACCTTCGGGACTAGCGTATAACAATGAC.

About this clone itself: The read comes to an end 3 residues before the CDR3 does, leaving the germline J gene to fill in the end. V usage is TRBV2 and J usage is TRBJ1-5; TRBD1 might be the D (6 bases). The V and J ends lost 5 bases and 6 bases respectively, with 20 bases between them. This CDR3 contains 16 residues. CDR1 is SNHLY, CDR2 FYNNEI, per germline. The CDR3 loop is CASSRGSDPRSQPQHF. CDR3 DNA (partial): TGTGCCAGCAGTAGGGGGTCGGATCCACGTTCTCAGCCC.

The CDR3 sequence is CASSLTGVGLGGIETQYF. Incomplete CDR3 DNA: TGCGCCAGCAGCTTGACAGGAGTGGGACTAGGGGGAATTGAGACC. The chain combines TRBV5-1 with TRBJ2-5, with 8 bases lining up with TRBD2. The DNA ends 3 residues before the CDR3 does, and the rest of the CDR3 is filled in from the germline J gene. The CDR3 is 18 residues long. V was clipped by 1 base and J by 5 bases; unmatched bases: 16. Per germline, CDR1 SGHRS and CDR2 YFSETQ.

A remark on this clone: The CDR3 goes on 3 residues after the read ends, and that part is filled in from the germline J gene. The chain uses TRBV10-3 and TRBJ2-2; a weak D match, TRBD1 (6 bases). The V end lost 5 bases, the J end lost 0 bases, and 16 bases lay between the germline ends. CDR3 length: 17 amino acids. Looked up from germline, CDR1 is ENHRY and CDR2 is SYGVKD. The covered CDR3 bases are TGTGCCATCAGTTATGGAATGACAGGTCCGAACACCGGGGAG. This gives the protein CAISYGMTGPNTGE. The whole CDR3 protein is CAISYGMTGPNTGELFF.

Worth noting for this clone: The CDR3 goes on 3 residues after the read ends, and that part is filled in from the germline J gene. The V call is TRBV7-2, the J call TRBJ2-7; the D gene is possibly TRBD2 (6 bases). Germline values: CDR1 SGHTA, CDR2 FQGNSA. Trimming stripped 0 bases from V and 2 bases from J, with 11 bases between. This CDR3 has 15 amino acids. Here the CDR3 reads CASSLARGGPYEQYF. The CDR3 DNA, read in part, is TGTGCCAGCAGCTTAGCGCGTGGAGGGCCCTACGAG.

The CDR3 here is CASSWKTGAAEQFF. CDR3 DNA, as far as it was read: TGCGCCAGCAGCTGGAAAACAGGGGCTGCTGAG. V gene TRBV5-1 combines with J gene TRBJ2-1; 7 positions match TRBD1. The read finishes 3 residues shy of the CDR3 end, and the germline J gene is used to complete it. Germline CDR1 SGHRS, CDR2 YFSETQ. The CDR3 is made up of 14 amino acids. V was clipped by 3 bases and J by 9 bases; unmatched bases: 9.

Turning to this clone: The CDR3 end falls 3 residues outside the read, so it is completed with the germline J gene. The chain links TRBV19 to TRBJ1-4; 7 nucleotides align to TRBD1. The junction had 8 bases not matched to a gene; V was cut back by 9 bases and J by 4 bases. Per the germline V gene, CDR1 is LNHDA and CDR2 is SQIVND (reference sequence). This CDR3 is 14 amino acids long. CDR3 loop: CARQGEEDNEKLFF. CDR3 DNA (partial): TGTGCCAGGCAGGGGGAGGAGGATAATGAAAAA. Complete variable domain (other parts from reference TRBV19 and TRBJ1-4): DGGITQSPKYLFRKEGQNVTLSCEQNLNHDAMYWYRQDPGQGLRLIYYSQIVNDFQKGDIAEGYSVSREKKESFPLTVTSAQKNPTAFYLCARQGEEDNEKLFFGSGTQLSVL.